This T cell receptor beta chain is from a study of T cell responses to AZD1222 COVID-19 vaccine. The wider study: Second-dose schedules of about 4 or about 12 weeks were combined.

Libraries were prepared by immunoSEQ multiplex PCR; TCRdb keeps only in-frame clonotypes and omits some of them. The top ten hold 2.5% to 3.5% of the sample, which has some 140,000 clones, more than 85% seen once. Source: peripheral blood, taken on day 0 of AZD1222 vaccination. This TCR was sampled from an adult in good health.

As DNA, the CDR3 is TGTGCCAGCAGTTACCGGCCTAGCGGGAGTAGTGAGCAGTTCTTC. This translates into CASSYRPSGSSEQFF. This chain uses TRBV6-5 with TRBJ2-1; 10 nucleotides agree with TRBD2. CDR3 size: 15 residues. Germline CDR1 and CDR2: MNHEY and SVGAGI. With 2 bases clipped from V and 9 bases from J, the junction kept 7 bases outside the gene matches.